The rows below give T cell receptor beta chains drawn from one sample of a study of shared clonotypes between healthy human individuals. Here immunoSEQ multiplex PCR was the method, and the copy in TCRdb shows in-frame clones only, minus some. The table records about 1,900,000 clones, about 95% of them present only once. Sequenced material: naive CD8+ T cells sorted from blood. These receptors were taken from a man aged 18 to 35 in good health. Both conserved end residues are part of each CDR3. D genes are given only for firm matches.

TRBV7-9	-	TRBJ2-2	CASSSGELFF
TRBV5-6	TRBD1	TRBJ1-1	CASSWDRANTEAFF
TRBV18	TRBD1	TRBJ1-4	CASSPKAGQGGEKLFF
TRBV19	-	TRBJ2-7	CASSPGSGYEQYF
TRBV29-1	-	TRBJ1-1	CSVDLGPSEAFF
TRBV7-6	-	TRBJ2-2	CASSPATGYPGELFF
TRBV7-9	TRBD1	TRBJ1-1	CASSSAQGKDTEAFF
TRBV6-5	-	TRBJ1-1	CASSPIGSEGAFF
TRBV19	-	TRBJ1-2	CASSPRTDTLSNYGYTF
TRBV27	-	TRBJ2-1	CASKETGAYNEQFF